Below, 18 T cell receptor beta chains from the same sample are listed, as sequenced in a study of blood T cells in healthy people across ages. With a J-beta primer mix and a sample-barcoded 5' primer, a second PCR ran roughly 6 to 11 cycles. TCRdb itself ran the 5' RACE reads through MiXCR, one entry per CDR3 protein. This sample has about 1,800,000 distinct CDR3 sequences; roughly 30% occur once, and the top ten carry about 8%. Sequencing was carried out using blood. These receptor sequences come from a woman under 40 in good health.

V and J are TRBV11-2 and TRBJ1-4; D gene uncertain. The CDR3 runs 12 residues. Germline values: CDR1 SGHAT, CDR2 FQNNGV. V lost 2 bases and J lost 16, with 14 bases in between. CDR3 residues: CASSLTGFYRFF. As DNA, the CDR3 is TGTGCCAGCAGCTTAACCGGTTTTTACCGGTTTTTT.

The CDR3 reads CSAYGASGDYEQYF. The CDR3 coding sequence is TGCAGCGCCTACGGGGCTAGCGGGGATTACGAGCAGTACTTC. J is TRBJ2-7 and V is TRBV29-1; 9 bases fit TRBD2. This CDR3 contains 14 residues. The germline gives CDR1 SQVTM, CDR2 ANQGSEA. J gave up 4 bases and V 7 bases, and 11 bases lay outside the gene matches.

A few counts support this clonotype. The rearrangement links TRBV4-2 to TRBJ1-1; a weak D match, TRBD1 (6 bases). Looked up from germline, CDR1 is LGHNA and CDR2 is YNFKEQ. The V and J ends lost 0 bases and 9 bases respectively, with 23 bases between them. The CDR3 extends over 17 amino acids. The CDR3 DNA follows: TGTGCCAGCAGCCAAGATCAAACAGGGAATACCCTACCCAAAGCTTTCTTT. Translation gives CASSQDQTGNTLPKAFF.

This clonotype was picked up many times. The chain has TRBV14 and TRBJ2-5; D unresolved. The CDR3 totals 11 residues. Trimming left V 3 bases short and J 5 bases short, with 4 bases between. The germline V gene encodes CDR1 SGHDN and CDR2 FVKESK. The CDR3: CASSHAETQYF. The CDR3 DNA is TGTGCCAGCAGCCACGCGGAGACCCAGTACTTC.

Only a few counts were recorded for this clonotype. A much larger clone differs from this one at a single base, so this may be a read error. The V gene is TRBV29-1, the J gene TRBJ2-1, with D perhaps assigned TRBD1 or TRBD2 (6 bases each). The CDR3 loop spans 14 amino acids. Trimming cost V 7 bases and J 10 bases, with 23 bases left between them. Germline CDR1 SQVTM, CDR2 ANQGSEA. DNA of the CDR3: TGCAGCGCCGACGGGGGCTTAGGTTCCTACGAGCAGTTCTTC. Its translation: CSADGGLGSYEQFF.

This clonotype occurred a few times. The V gene is TRBV20-1, the J gene TRBJ2-5; 10 bases map to TRBD2. Germline V gene data show CDR1 as DFQATT and CDR2 as SNEGSKA (reference sequence). The CDR3 covers 17 residues. Trimming at V came to 2 bases and at J to 2 bases, leaving 11 bases not matched to a gene. The DNA of the CDR3 is TGCAGTGCTAGACCCGGACTAGCGGTACCTTTGCAAGAGACCCAGTACTTC. It yields the protein CSARPGLAVPLQETQYF.

This clonotype has just a few counts. The rearrangement uses TRBV5-5 and TRBJ2-1; D possibly corresponds to TRBD1 (6 bases). This CDR3 contains 17 residues. Germline CDR1 SGHKS, CDR2 YYEKEE (reference sequence). Trimming stripped 2 bases from V and 0 bases from J, with 15 bases between. Here the CDR3 reads CASSLVIQGGSYNEQFF. The CDR3 coding sequence is TGTGCCAGCAGCTTAGTTATTCAAGGGGGCTCCTACAATGAGCAGTTCTTC.

The V call is TRBV3-1, the J call TRBJ2-1; D gene uncertain. Trimming shortened V by 2 bases and J by 9 bases, and 11 bases separated the two germline ends. Germline CDR1 is LGHDT and CDR2 is YNNKEL (reference sequence). CDR3 length: 13 residues. Here the CDR3 reads CASSQHREGEQFF. In nucleotides, the CDR3 is TGTGCCAGCAGCCAACATAGGGAAGGTGAGCAGTTCTTC.

In this sample, this clonotype turned up a few times. CDR3 nucleotide sequence: TGCAGTGCTAGTCCGGGACTAGCAAACAATGAGCAGTTCTTC. Amino acids: CSASPGLANNEQFF. The rearrangement joins TRBV20-1 to TRBJ2-1, with 9 positions matching TRBD2. The CDR3 loop spans 14 amino acids. After removal of 3 bases from V and 5 bases from J, the junction contained 5 bases not matched to a gene. Germline V CDR1 and CDR2: DFQATT, SNEGSKA (reference sequence).

The sample holds a few counts of this clonotype. V gene TRBV5-1 combines with J gene TRBJ1-1; D possibly corresponds to TRBD1 (6 bases). The CDR3 has 14 amino acids. Trimming removed 4 bases from V and 0 bases from J, with 10 bases in between. In germline, CDR1 is SGHRS, CDR2 YFSETQ. As DNA, the CDR3 is TGCGCCAGCAGCCTGGACAGTGTGAACACTGAAGCTTTCTTT. Residues: CASSLDSVNTEAFF. The full variable domain, completed using reference TRBV5-1 and TRBJ1-1, is KAGVTQTPRYLIKTRGQQVTLSCSPISGHRSVSWYQQTPGQGLQFLFEYFSETQRNKGNFPGRFSGRQFSNSRSEMNVSTLELGDSALYLCASSLDSVNTEAFFGQGTRLTVV.

This clonotype appeared a few times. The chain couples TRBV7-2 to TRBJ1-1; D is possibly TRBD1 (5 bases). CDR1 and CDR2 (germline): SGHTA, FQGNSA. V lost 2 bases and J 4 bases, leaving 14 bases between the germline ends. This CDR3 is built from 15 residues. CDR3 amino acids: CASSLFGGLTTEAFF. The CDR3 bases are TGTGCCAGCAGCTTATTCGGGGGTCTGACCACTGAAGCTTTCTTT. Combining the CDR3 with reference TRBV7-2 and TRBJ1-1 gives the whole variable domain GAGVSQSPSNKVTEKGKDVELRCDPISGHTALYWYRQSLGQGLEFLIYFQGNSAPDKSGLPSDRFSAERTGGSVSTLTIQRTQQEDSAVYLCASSLFGGLTTEAFFGQGTRLTVV.

This chain uses TRBV15 with TRBJ2-7; 8 bases are shared with TRBD2. The CDR3 runs to 16 residues. Germline CDR1 and CDR2: LNHNV and YYDKDF (reference sequence). V was clipped by 0 bases and J by 3 bases; unmatched bases: 7. The CDR3 is CATSRDRGGRFYEQYF. The CDR3 region has the DNA TGTGCCACCAGCAGAGATCGCGGCGGGAGGTTCTACGAGCAGTACTTC.

The chain is built from TRBV11-2 and TRBJ2-1; 7 nucleotides line up with TRBD2. Germline V gene lookup returns CDR1 SGHAT and CDR2 FQNNGV. The CDR3 runs 16 residues. V trimming: 6 bases; J trimming: 0 bases; junction bases outside the gene matches: 8. The DNA for the CDR3 is TGTGCCAGCAGACCAGGGCGGGGGAGCTCCTACAATGAGCAGTTCTTC. Encoded protein: CASRPGRGSSYNEQFF.

In this sample, this clonotype turned up many times. The J gene is TRBJ2-3, the V gene TRBV5-1; weak D call: TRBD1 (6 bases). In germline, CDR1 is SGHRS, CDR2 YFSETQ. Trimming pared 5 bases from V and 0 bases from J, leaving 13 bases between. This CDR3 has 15 residues. CDR3 in DNA: TGCGCCAGCAGGACCGGGACAACTAGCACAGATACGCAGTATTTT. Translating gives CASRTGTTSTDTQYF.

This clonotype was seen a few times. The V call is TRBV12-3 or TRBV12-4, the J call TRBJ2-1, with 9 bases identical to TRBD1. The J segment lost 6 bases and the V segment lost 3 bases, leaving 9 bases of the junction unmatched. This CDR3 region has 16 residues. In DNA, the CDR3 is TGTGCCAGCAGTTTTAGTTCCGGGACAGGGTCCAATGAGCAGTTCTTC. Its protein is CASSFSSGTGSNEQFF.

In this sample, this clonotype turned up a few times. V and J are TRBV7-2 and TRBJ2-1; D possibly matches TRBD1 or TRBD2 (5 bases each). This CDR3 is 15 amino acids long. The germline gives CDR1 SGHTA, CDR2 FQGNSA. Trimming removed 5 bases at V and 10 bases at J, with 21 bases between. The CDR3 here is CASSRIRDPAQEQFF. The CDR3 coding sequence is TGTGCCAGCAGCCGAATCCGGGACCCCGCGCAGGAGCAGTTCTTC.

This clonotype was picked up many times. V is TRBV24-1 and J is TRBJ2-1; TRBD2 matches 9 bases. Trimming cost V 5 bases and J 6 bases; bases outside gene matches: 13. The CDR3 consists of 17 residues. Germline V gene data show CDR1 as KGHDR and CDR2 as SFDVKD. The CDR3, as DNA: TGTGCCACCAGTGGAGAGCTAGCGGGGCCGAATTCCAATGAGCAGTTCTTC. It yields the protein CATSGELAGPNSNEQFF.

In its sample, this clonotype was seen a few times. This sequence joins TRBV3-1 and TRBJ1-6; 9 nucleotides line up with TRBD1. This CDR3 is 12 amino acids long. After removal of 11 bases from V and 8 bases from J, the junction contained 4 bases not matched to a gene. Looked up from germline, CDR1 is LGHDT and CDR2 is YNNKEL (reference sequence). The DNA for the CDR3 is TGTGCCTCAAGGGACAGGGATTCACCCCTCCACTTT. The encoded protein is CASRDRDSPLHF.